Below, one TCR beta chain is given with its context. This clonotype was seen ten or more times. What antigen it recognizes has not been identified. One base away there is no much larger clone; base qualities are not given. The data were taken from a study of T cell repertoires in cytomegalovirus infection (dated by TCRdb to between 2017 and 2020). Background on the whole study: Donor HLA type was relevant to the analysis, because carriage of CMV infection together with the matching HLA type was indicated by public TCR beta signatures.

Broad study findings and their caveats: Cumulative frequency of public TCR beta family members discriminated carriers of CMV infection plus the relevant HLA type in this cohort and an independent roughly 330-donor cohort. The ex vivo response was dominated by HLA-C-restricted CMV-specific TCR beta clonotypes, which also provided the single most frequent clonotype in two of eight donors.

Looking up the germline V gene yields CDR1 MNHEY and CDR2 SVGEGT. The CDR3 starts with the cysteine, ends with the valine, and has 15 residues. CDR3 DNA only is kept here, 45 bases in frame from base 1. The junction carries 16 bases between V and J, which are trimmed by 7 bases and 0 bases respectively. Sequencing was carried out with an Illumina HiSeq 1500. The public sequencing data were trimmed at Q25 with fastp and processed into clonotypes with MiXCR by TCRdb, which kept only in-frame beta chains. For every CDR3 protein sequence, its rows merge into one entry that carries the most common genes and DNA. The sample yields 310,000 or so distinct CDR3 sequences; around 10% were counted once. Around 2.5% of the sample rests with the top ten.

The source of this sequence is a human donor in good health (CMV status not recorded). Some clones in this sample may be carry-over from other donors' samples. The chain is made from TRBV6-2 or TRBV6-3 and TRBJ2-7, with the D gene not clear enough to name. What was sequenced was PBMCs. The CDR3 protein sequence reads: CASTNTLGGSYEQYV. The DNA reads TGTGCCAGCACCAACACACTGGGTGGCTCCTACGAGCAGTACGTC.